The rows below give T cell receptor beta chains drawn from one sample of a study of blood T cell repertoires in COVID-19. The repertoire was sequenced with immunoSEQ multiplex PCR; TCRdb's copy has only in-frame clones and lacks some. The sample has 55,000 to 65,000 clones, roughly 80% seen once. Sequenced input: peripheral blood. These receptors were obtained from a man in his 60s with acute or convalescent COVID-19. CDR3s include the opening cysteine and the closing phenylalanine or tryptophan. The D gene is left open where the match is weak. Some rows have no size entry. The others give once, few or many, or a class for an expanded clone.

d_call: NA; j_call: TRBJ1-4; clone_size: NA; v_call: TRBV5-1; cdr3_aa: CASSLDRPNEKLFF; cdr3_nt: TGCGCCAGCAGCTTAGACAGGCCTAATGAAAAACTGTTTTTT
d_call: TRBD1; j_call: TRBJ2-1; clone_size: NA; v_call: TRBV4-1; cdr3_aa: CASSHIGTGGGYNEQFF; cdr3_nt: TGCGCCAGCAGCCACATCGGTACAGGGGGCGGGTACAATGAGCAGTTCTTC
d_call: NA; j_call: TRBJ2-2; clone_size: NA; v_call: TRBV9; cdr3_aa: CASSAPQGWSGELFF; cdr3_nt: TGTGCCAGCAGCGCCCCGCAGGGGTGGTCCGGGGAGCTGTTTTTT
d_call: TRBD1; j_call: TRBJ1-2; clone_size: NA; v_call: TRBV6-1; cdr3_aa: CASSEHWTGYGGYTF; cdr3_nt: TGTGCCAGCAGTGAACATTGGACAGGGTACGGTGGCTACACCTTC
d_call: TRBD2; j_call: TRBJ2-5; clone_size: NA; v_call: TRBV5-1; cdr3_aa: CASSLSPGAGGTDQETQYF; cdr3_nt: TGCGCCAGCAGCTTGAGTCCGGGAGCGGGGGGGACCGACCAAGAGACCCAGTACTTC
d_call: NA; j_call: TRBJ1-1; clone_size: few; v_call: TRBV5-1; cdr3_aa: CASSLSTNTEAFF; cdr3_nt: TGCGCCAGCAGCTTATCTACGAACACTGAAGCTTTCTTT
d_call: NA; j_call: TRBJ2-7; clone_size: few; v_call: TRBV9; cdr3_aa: CASSVSDSSQEQYF; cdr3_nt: TGTGCCAGCAGCGTTTCCGACTCCTCTCAGGAGCAGTACTTC
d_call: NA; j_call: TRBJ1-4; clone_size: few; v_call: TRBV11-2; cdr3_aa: CASSLGLLSEKLFF; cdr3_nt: TGTGCCAGCAGCCTGGGACTTCTCTCAGAAAAACTGTTTTTT
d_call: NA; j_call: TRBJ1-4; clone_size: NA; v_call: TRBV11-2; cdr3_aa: CASSLDQILTATTNEKLFF; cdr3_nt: TGTGCCAGCAGCTTAGATCAGATTTTGACAGCCACAACTAATGAAAAACTGTTTTTT
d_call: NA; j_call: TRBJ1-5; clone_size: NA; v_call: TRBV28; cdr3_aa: CASSLAGISNQPQHF; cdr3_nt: TGTGCCAGCAGTTTAGCAGGTATATCCAATCAGCCCCAGCATTTT
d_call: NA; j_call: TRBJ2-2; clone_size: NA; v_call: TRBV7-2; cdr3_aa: CASSLAWGGGELFF; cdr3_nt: TGTGCCAGCAGCTTAGCTTGGGGAGGCGGGGAGCTGTTTTTT
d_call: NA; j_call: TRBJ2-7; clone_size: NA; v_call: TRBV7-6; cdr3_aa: CASSLVEGQIYEQYF; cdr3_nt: TGTGCCAGCAGCTTAGTAGAAGGACAGATCTACGAGCAGTACTTC
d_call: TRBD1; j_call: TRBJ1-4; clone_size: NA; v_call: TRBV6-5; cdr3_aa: CASSPGTGSGKLFF; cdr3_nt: TGTGCCAGCAGCCCCGGGACAGGGAGTGGAAAACTGTTTTTT
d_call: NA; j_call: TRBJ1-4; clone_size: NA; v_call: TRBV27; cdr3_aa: CASSPLPQGGKLFF; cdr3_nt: TGTGCCAGCAGTCCCTTACCTCAGGGTGGAAAACTGTTTTTT
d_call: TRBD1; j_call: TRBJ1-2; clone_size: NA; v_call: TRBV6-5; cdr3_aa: CASSPRQGAPNGYTF; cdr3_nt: TGTGCCAGCAGCCCGAGACAGGGGGCGCCCAATGGCTACACCTTC
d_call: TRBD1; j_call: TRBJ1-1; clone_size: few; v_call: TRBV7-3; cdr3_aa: CASSLTGLNTEAFF; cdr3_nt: TGTGCCAGCAGCCTGACAGGGCTGAACACTGAAGCTTTCTTT
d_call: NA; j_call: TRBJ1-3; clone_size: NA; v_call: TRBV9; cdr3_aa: CASSVERLSSGNTIYF; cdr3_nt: TGTGCCAGCAGCGTAGAGAGACTGAGCTCTGGAAACACCATATATTTT
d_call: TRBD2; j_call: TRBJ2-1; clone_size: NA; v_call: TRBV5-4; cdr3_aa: CASSSGTSGYNEQFF; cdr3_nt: TGTGCCAGCAGTTCCGGGACTAGCGGATACAATGAGCAGTTCTTC
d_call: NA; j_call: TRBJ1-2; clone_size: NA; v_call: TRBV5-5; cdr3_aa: CASSPGRGIYGYTF; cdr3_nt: TGTGCCAGCAGCCCCGGGAGAGGGATCTATGGCTACACCTTC
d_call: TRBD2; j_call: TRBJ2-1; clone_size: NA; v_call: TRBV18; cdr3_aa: CASSPGLAGDNEQFF; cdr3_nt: TGTGCCAGCTCACCCGGACTAGCGGGGGACAATGAGCAGTTCTTC
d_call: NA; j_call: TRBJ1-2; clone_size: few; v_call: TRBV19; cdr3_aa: CASSIGQGYTF; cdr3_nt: TGTGCCAGTAGTATCGGACAGGGCTACACCTTC
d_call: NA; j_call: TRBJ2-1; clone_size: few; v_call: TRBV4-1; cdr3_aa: CASSQPPGVPVNEQFF; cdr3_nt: TGCGCCAGCAGCCAACCCCCAGGGGTGCCTGTTAATGAGCAGTTCTTC
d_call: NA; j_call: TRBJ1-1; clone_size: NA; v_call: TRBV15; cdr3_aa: CATSRIGDSEAFF; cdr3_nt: TGTGCCACCAGCAGAATCGGCGACTCTGAAGCTTTCTTT
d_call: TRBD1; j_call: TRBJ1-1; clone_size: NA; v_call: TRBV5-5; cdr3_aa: CASSLRTGETVAFF; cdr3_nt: TGTGCCAGCAGCTTGAGGACAGGGGAGACTGTAGCTTTCTTT
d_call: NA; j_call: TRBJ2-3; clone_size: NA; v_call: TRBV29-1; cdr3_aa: CSVDIQFSDTQYF; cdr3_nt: TGCAGCGTTGATATCCAGTTCTCAGATACGCAGTATTTT
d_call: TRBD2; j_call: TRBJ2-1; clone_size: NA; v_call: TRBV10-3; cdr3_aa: CASRDSGGTYNEQFF; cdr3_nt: TGTGCCAGCAGGGATAGCGGGGGAACCTACAATGAGCAGTTCTTC
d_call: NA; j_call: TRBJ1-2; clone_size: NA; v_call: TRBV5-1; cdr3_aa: CASSNAELTGSDYGYTF; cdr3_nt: TGCGCCAGCAGCAACGCGGAACTGACAGGCTCGGACTATGGCTACACCTTC
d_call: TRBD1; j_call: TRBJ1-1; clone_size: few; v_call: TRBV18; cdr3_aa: CASSPAGGIRTEAFF; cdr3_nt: TGTGCCAGCTCACCCGCAGGGGGCATTAGGACTGAAGCTTTCTTT
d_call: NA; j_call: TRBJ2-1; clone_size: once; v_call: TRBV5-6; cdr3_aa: CASSLNQGFTYNEQFF; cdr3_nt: TGTGCCAGCAGCTTAAACCAGGGGTTTACCTACAATGAGCAGTTCTTC
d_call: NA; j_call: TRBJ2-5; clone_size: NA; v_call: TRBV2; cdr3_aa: CASSIRAQETQYF; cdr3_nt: TGTGCCAGCAGTATCAGGGCCCAAGAGACCCAGTACTTC
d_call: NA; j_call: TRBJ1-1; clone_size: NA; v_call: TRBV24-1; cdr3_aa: CATSEGSGEGTEAFF; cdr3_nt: TGTGCCACCAGTGAAGGTTCCGGGGAGGGTACTGAAGCTTTCTTT
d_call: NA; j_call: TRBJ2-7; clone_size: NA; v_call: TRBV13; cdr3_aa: CASSLGLNYEQCF; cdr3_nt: TGTGCCAGCAGCTTAGGGCTGAACTACGAGCAGTGCTTC
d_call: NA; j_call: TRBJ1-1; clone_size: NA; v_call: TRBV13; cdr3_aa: CASSYNRGPEAFF; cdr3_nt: TGTGCCAGCAGCTATAACAGAGGGCCTGAAGCTTTCTTT
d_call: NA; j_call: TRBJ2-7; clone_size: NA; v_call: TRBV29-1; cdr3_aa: CSVGQGIYEQYF; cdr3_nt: TGCAGCGTTGGTCAGGGGATCTACGAGCAGTACTTC
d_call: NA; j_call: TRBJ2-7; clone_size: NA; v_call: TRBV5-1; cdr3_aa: CASSLEQGVSEQYF; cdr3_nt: TGCGCCAGCAGCTTGGAACAGGGCGTCTCCGAGCAGTACTTC
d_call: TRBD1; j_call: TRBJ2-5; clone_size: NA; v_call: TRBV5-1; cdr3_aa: CASSLANRGIQETQYF; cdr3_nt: TGCGCCAGCAGCTTGGCCAACAGGGGGATCCAAGAGACCCAGTACTTC
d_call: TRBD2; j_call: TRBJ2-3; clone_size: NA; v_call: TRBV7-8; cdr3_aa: CASSPGRGGGTDTQYF; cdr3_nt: TGTGCCAGCAGCCCGGGGCGGGGGGGCGGCACAGATACGCAGTATTTT
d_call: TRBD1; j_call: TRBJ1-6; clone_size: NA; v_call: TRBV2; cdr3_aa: CASSRTGPNSPLHF; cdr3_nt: TGTGCCAGCAGTCGGACAGGGCCAAATTCACCCCTCCACTTT
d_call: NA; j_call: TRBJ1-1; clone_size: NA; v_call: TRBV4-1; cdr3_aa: CASSQVGQLNTEAFF; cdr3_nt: TGCGCCAGCAGCCAAGTCGGACAGTTGAACACTGAAGCTTTCTTT
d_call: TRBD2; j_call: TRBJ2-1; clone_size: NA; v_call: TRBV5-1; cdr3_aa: CASSLFSGEDNEQFF; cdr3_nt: TGCGCCAGCAGCTTATTTAGCGGGGAGGACAATGAGCAGTTCTTC